This T cell receptor (beta chain) was documented in a study of CD8 T cells in Susac syndrome. High-throughput TCR beta sequencing covered peripheral CD8+ and CD4+ T cells. The CD8+ and CD4+ T cells were isolated magnetically using a negative isolation approach, whereas the TEMRA cells were enriched by FACS. Trimming removed 1 base at V and 3 bases at J, with 13 bases between. CDR3 length: 17 amino acids. Germline CDR1 SGHDN, CDR2 FVKESK. Reverse transcription of about 0.5 to 1 ug RNA used random hexamers. The TCR beta CDR3 was amplified by immunoSEQ multiplex PCR across 54 Vbeta, 13 Jbeta. TCRdb processed the immunoSEQ multiplex PCR reads anew with MiXCR; each CDR3 protein has one entry. The table has roughly 80,000 distinct CDR3 sequences, about 91% seen once.

The V and J genes are TRBV14 and TRBJ1-6; a possible D gene is TRBD1 (5 bases). The receptor was derived from a human donor with multiple sclerosis. Source material: CD8+ T cells from PBMCs. The CDR3 DNA is TGTGCCAGCAGCCAAGGCCCGGGGCTTCACTATAATTCACCCCTCCACTTT. Its translation is CASSQGPGLHYNSPLHF.